This T cell receptor beta chain originates from a study of CD8 T cells in ankylosing spondylitis. Findings of the study overall: Within matched ankylosing spondylitis synovial fluid, disease-linked clones were reportedly significantly enriched. In the blood and synovial fluid of reactive arthritis, some motif variants had been previously reported. Characteristic, it appeared, of ankylosing spondylitis blood was a TCR beta motif of seven or eight highly homologous variants.

The CDR3 is made up of 11 amino acids. Germline V lookup: CDR1 SEHNR, CDR2 FQNEAQ (reference sequence). The V and J ends lost 7 bases and 4 bases respectively, with 6 bases between them. This clonotype was detected ten times or more. The antigen is unknown. TCR beta libraries were made by quantitative 5'-RACE with molecular barcodes. TCRdb itself ran the 5' RACE reads through MiXCR, one entry per CDR3 protein. The sample holds 650,000 to 800,000 distinct CDR3 sequences, 15% to 20% seen once. The sequenced sample consisted of blood, either unsorted or a sorted T cell fraction (not recorded which). The TCR sequence derives from a male donor with ankylosing spondylitis. The V and J genes are TRBV7-9 and TRBJ2-3; D is unclear. CDR3 protein: CASTRADTQYF. CDR3 coding DNA: TGTGCCAGCACCCGTGCAGATACGCAGTATTTT.